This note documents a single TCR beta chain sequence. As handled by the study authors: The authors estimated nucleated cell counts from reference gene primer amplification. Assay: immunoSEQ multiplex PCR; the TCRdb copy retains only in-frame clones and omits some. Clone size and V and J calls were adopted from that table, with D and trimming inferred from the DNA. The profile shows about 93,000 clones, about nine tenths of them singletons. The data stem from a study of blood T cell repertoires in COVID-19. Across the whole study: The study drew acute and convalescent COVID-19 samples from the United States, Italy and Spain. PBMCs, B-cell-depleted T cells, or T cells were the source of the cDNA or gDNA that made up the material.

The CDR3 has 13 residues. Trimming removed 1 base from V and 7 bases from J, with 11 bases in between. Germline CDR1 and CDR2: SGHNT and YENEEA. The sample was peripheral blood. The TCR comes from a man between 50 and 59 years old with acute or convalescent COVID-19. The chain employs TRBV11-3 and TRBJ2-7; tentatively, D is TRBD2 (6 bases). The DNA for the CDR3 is TGTGCCAGCAGCTTAGGAGCGGCGGGGGAGCAGTACTTC. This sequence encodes CASSLGAAGEQYF.